These T cell receptor beta chains were read from a single sample in a study of blood T cell repertoires in COVID-19. The assay was immunoSEQ multiplex PCR, and TCRdb's table has in-frame clones only and misses some. The sample lists approximately 240,000 clones; approximately 83% were seen once. The specimen sequenced was peripheral blood. These receptors all stem from an older woman with acute or convalescent COVID-19. CDR3s leave out the opening cysteine and the closing phenylalanine or tryptophan.

J | V | CDR3
TRBJ2-5 | TRBV4-2 | ASSPLGKQETQY
TRBJ1-5 | TRBV6-5 | ASSSTGGASQPQH
TRBJ1-5 | TRBV24-1 | ATRQGSNQPQH
TRBJ1-5 | TRBV3-1/TRBV3-2 | ARGRDYSNQPQH
TRBJ2-1 | TRBV5-4 | ASSLVGTRSPNEQF
TRBJ2-5 | TRBV20-1 | SASLFQTGWNQETQY
TRBJ2-1 | TRBV11-2 | ASSLGTSGYNEQF
TRBJ2-1 | TRBV5-1 | ASNRGGSGLAHSGGSYNEQF
TRBJ1-1 | TRBV28 | ASSLAGQGYTEAF
TRBJ1-4 | TRBV6-5 | ASSYSPTMEGEKLF
TRBJ2-7 | TRBV7-2 | ASSLGVAGLPYEQY
TRBJ2-1 | TRBV7-8 | ASSPRDLQF
TRBJ2-7 | TRBV5-1 | ASSLSAGRYEQY
TRBJ2-3 | TRBV6-1 | ASSEIQGPLY
TRBJ1-2 | TRBV3-1/TRBV3-2 | ASSHPNGGGYT
TRBJ1-1 | TRBV6-1 | ASSEAAGGGTEAF
TRBJ1-2 | TRBV5-6 | ASSLGTGNSYGYT
TRBJ1-1 | TRBV7-3 | ASSLSPVAGTEAF
TRBJ1-4 | TRBV6-5 | ASGRGATNEKLF
TRBJ1-5 | TRBV2 | ASSDKRQRNQPQH
TRBJ1-2 | TRBV12-5 | ASGVGQGEGYGYT
TRBJ1-1 | TRBV5-1 | ASSLVAGGWNTEAF
TRBJ2-1 | TRBV9 | ASSGPTAEGPYNEQF
TRBJ1-1 | TRBV7-9 | ASSFEDRENTEAF
TRBJ1-1 | TRBV12-3/TRBV12-4 | ASSLVHYTEAF
TRBJ2-7 | TRBV15 | ATSRGRGSTYEQY
TRBJ1-2 | TRBV9 | ASSASHDPTVAGYT
TRBJ1-2 | TRBV2 | ASTLAGYYGYT
TRBJ2-5 | TRBV6-5 | ASNRQGQETQY
TRBJ2-1 | TRBV5-1 | ASSNEGASYNEQF
TRBJ1-5 | TRBV19 | ASSDYSIGIGSQPQH
TRBJ1-1 | TRBV9 | ASSVSGVAEAF
TRBJ1-2 | TRBV5-1 | ASSKKDSIGEGYT
TRBJ2-4 | TRBV28 | ASSQTGTLKNIQY
TRBJ2-2 | TRBV9 | ASSLGTGGPTGELF
TRBJ2-6 | TRBV7-9 | ASSLPRGSGANVLT
TRBJ1-4 | TRBV3-1/TRBV3-2 | ASSQSGGKLF
TRBJ2-3 | TRBV27 | ASSLLTSGGKDTQY
TRBJ1-1 | TRBV12-5 | ASGPDSPGAF
TRBJ1-4 | TRBV5-4 | ASSSRGPTNEKLF
TRBJ1-5 | TRBV6-9 | ASTRPGSRDNQPQH
TRBJ2-2 | TRBV9 | ASSGHDRNTGELF
TRBJ1-1 | TRBV7-2 | ASSLQGPTEAF
TRBJ2-5 | TRBV9 | ASSRTIHQTGELETQY
TRBJ1-5 | TRBV2 | ASSLGWGADQPQH
TRBJ1-2 | TRBV4-2 | ASSPYLIGAAT
TRBJ2-7 | TRBV30 | AWSGGTSGGYSYEQY
TRBJ2-7 | TRBV10-3 | AIAPRWAGDTYEQY
TRBJ2-3 | TRBV5-4 | ASSPDTSTDTQY